What follows are 20 T cell receptor beta chains derived from one specimen sequenced in a study of T cell repertoires in cytomegalovirus infection (dated 2019 in TCRdb). Sequenced using an Illumina HiSeq 1500. TCRdb passed the public sequencing reads through fastp at Q25 and MiXCR, retaining productive beta sequences. Entries that share a CDR3 protein sequence are merged under the most common genes and DNA. The table for this sample lists 200,000 to 250,000 distinct CDR3 sequences; 22% of them were counted only once. Roughly 20% of the sample belongs to the ten largest clones. The sequenced sample consisted of CD8+ T cells from PBMCs. Receptors originate from a human donor in good health (CMV status not recorded). Some clones in this sample may be carry-over from other donors' samples.

The chain uses TRBV20-1 and TRBJ2-7, with D unresolved. Trimming left V 3 bases short and J 3 bases short, with 12 bases between. The germline V gene encodes CDR1 DFQATT and CDR2 SNEGSKA (reference sequence). The CDR3 runs 13 residues. CDR3 coding DNA: TGCAGTGCTAGGCCGAGGATGGGCTACGAGCAGTACTTC. As protein: CSARPRMGYEQYF.

This clonotype was observed a handful of times. This sequence joins TRBV7-9 and TRBJ1-6; D is ambiguous. The CDR3 consists of 12 residues. Germline CDR1 reads SEHNR; CDR2 reads FQNEAQ (reference sequence). Trimming removed 6 bases from V and 8 bases from J, with 8 bases in between. CDR3 coding DNA: TGTGCCAGCAGTTACAGCGATTCACCCCTCCACTTT. Its protein product is CASSYSDSPLHF.

The V call is TRBV6-6, the J call TRBJ2-3, with D perhaps TRBD1 (6 bases). Germline V CDR1 and CDR2: MNHNY, SVGAGI (reference sequence). The V and J ends lost 6 bases and 0 bases respectively, with 7 bases between them. The CDR3 extends over 13 amino acids. DNA of the CDR3: TGTGCCAGCAGGGGGGCTAGCACAGATACGCAGTATTTT. This encodes CASRGASTDTQYF.

This clonotype occurred many times. The chain couples TRBV7-2 to TRBJ2-7; 8 positions match TRBD1. Germline V gene data show CDR1 as SGHTA and CDR2 as FQGNSA. V gave up 0 bases and J gave up 4 bases; unmatched junction bases: 5. The CDR3 is 15 residues long. Written as DNA, the CDR3 is TGTGCCAGCAGCTTAGCTTGGACAGGGTTGTACGAGCAGTACTTC. Its translation: CASSLAWTGLYEQYF.

The rearrangement uses TRBV27 and TRBJ1-1, with D possibly being TRBD1 (6 bases). The germline V gene has CDR1 MNHEY and CDR2 SMNVEV (reference sequence). This CDR3 comprises 15 residues. V dropped 5 bases and J dropped 1 base, with 14 bases sitting between them. The chain's CDR3 is CASSTHWGANTEAFF. The CDR3 DNA sequence: TGTGCCAGCAGTACCCATTGGGGGGCGAACACTGAAGCTTTCTTT.

This clonotype was observed a handful of times. V usage is TRBV20-1 and J usage is TRBJ2-1; 7 bases are shared with TRBD2. In germline, CDR1 is DFQATT, CDR2 SNEGSKA (reference sequence). CDR3 size: 14 residues. V dropped 5 bases and J dropped 7; count of bases not matched to a gene: 11. DNA for the CDR3: TGCAGTGCTGTACGGACTAGTGGATCGAATGAGCAGTTCTTC. Its protein is CSAVRTSGSNEQFF.

Many counts were recorded for this clonotype. The CDR3 DNA sequence: TGTGCCAGCCGGCGGTGGGGCTCCTACGAGCAGTACTTC. Its translation: CASRRWGSYEQYF. The V and J genes are TRBV6-1 and TRBJ2-7; D gene unclear. Germline-derived CDR1 and CDR2 are MNHNS and SASEGT. V was pared by 8 bases and J by 0 bases, with 11 bases between. The CDR3 is 13 amino acids.

This clonotype has only a few counts. The rearrangement joins TRBV25-1 to TRBJ2-2; D remains ambiguous. CDR1 and CDR2 (germline): MGHDK, SYGVNS. V lost 2 bases, J lost 0 bases, and 4 bases lay in between. This CDR3 region has 14 residues. The CDR3 bases are TGTGCCAGCAGTGAACGACCGAACACCGGGGAGCTGTTTTTT. This gives the protein CASSERPNTGELFF.

The chain combines TRBV5-1 with TRBJ2-7; 11 nucleotides agree with TRBD2. CDR1 and CDR2 from the germline V gene are SGHRS and YFSETQ. This CDR3 region has 16 residues. Trimming cost V 4 bases and J 1 base; bases outside gene matches: 7. CDR3 protein: CASSPKGTSGSYEQYF. Written as DNA, the CDR3 is TGCGCCAGCAGCCCCAAGGGGACTAGCGGATCCTACGAGCAGTACTTC.

This clonotype was detected many times. This chain uses TRBV28 with TRBJ2-7; the D is unclear. Germline V gene sequence: CDR1 MDHEN, CDR2 SYDVKM. V dropped 6 bases and J dropped 6 bases, with 15 bases sitting between them. The CDR3 sequence is 13 residues long. CDR3 in amino acids: CASSSVVGSEQYF. CDR3 bases: TGTGCCAGCAGCTCGGTAGTGGGATCCGAGCAGTACTTC.

This clonotype was seen ten or more times. The V and J genes are TRBV7-2 and TRBJ2-5; D is unclear. Germline lookup yields CDR1 SGHTA and CDR2 FQGNSA. The CDR3 sequence is 15 residues long. Trimming stripped 2 bases from V and 2 bases from J, with 12 bases between. This chain's CDR3 is CASSLNRLSQETQYF. CDR3 in DNA: TGTGCCAGCAGCTTAAATCGACTCTCACAAGAGACCCAGTACTTC.

This clonotype was counted a few times. The V and J genes are TRBV5-1 and TRBJ2-7, with 7 bases aligning to TRBD2. This CDR3 has 13 amino acids. The ends lost 2 bases at V and 6 bases at J; junction bases unmatched: 5. CDR1 and CDR2 (germline): SGHRS, YFSETQ. DNA for the CDR3: TGCGCCAGCAGCTTTACGGGGGGACTCGAGCAGTACTTC. This codes for CASSFTGGLEQYF.

This clonotype was recorded many times. This sequence joins TRBV28 and TRBJ2-2, with D perhaps matching TRBD2 (6 bases). Trimming removed 1 base at V and 5 bases at J, with 20 bases between. The CDR3 is 18 residues long. Germline V gene data show CDR1 as MDHEN and CDR2 as SYDVKM. This CDR3 reads CASSLYFTGELLTGELFF. CDR3 in DNA: TGTGCCAGCAGTTTATATTTTACGGGGGAGCTACTTACCGGGGAGCTGTTTTTT.

Worth noting for this clonotype: A much larger clone sits a single nucleotide away, making a read error possible. The V call is TRBV7-3, the J call TRBJ2-7, with a weak D call TRBD1 (6 bases). The CDR3 is 13 amino acids. In germline, CDR1 is SGHTA, CDR2 FQGTGA. DNA of the CDR3: TGTGCCAGCAGCTTGGGGGACATCTACGGGCAGTACTTC. Its translation: CASSLGDIYGQYF.

This clonotype was seen a few times. This sequence joins TRBV28 and TRBJ2-2, with 12 bases identical to TRBD1. V gave up 4 bases and J gave up 7 bases; unmatched junction bases: 4. CDR3 size: 15 residues. Germline loops: CDR1 MDHEN, CDR2 SYDVKM. DNA for the CDR3: TGTGCCAGCAGTTCGGGACAGGGGGCGGGCGGGGAGCTGTTTTTT. It specifies CASSSGQGAGGELFF.

The chain employs TRBV9 and TRBJ1-1; weak D call: TRBD1 (6 bases). The CDR3 sequence is 15 residues long. The germline V gene has CDR1 SGDLS and CDR2 YYNGEE. The V gene lost 3 bases and the J gene lost 4 bases, with 16 bases spanning the gap. The CDR3 is CASSDKSGGRTEAFF. In DNA, the CDR3 is TGTGCCAGCAGCGACAAATCGGGGGGGCGCACTGAAGCTTTCTTT.

Only a few counts were recorded for this clonotype. This chain connects TRBV19 to TRBJ1-1, with a possible D match to TRBD1 (6 bases). The CDR3 consists of 14 residues. CDR1 is LNHDA and CDR2 is SQIVND in the germline V gene (reference sequence). Trimming stripped 7 bases from V and 5 bases from J, with 17 bases between. CDR3 amino acids: CASTHGGGRTEAFF. DNA of the CDR3: TGTGCCAGTACCCACGGGGGGGGCAGAACTGAAGCTTTCTTT.

This clonotype was seen many times. The V and J genes are TRBV7-2 and TRBJ2-2; 8 nucleotides align to TRBD1. CDR1 is SGHTA, CDR2 FQGNSA, per germline. V was clipped by 3 bases and J by 0 bases; unmatched bases: 6. The CDR3 is 17 residues long. The CDR3 here is CASSFRQGASNTGELFF. The DNA of the CDR3 is TGTGCCAGCAGCTTTCGGCAGGGGGCGTCGAACACCGGGGAGCTGTTTTTT.

This clonotype was counted between two and nine times. The gene calls are TRBV5-1 and TRBJ2-2; D is undetermined. Trimming took off 1 base at V and 5 bases at J, with 15 bases between the two ends. This CDR3 is built from 16 residues. Per germline, CDR1 SGHRS and CDR2 YFSETQ. CDR3 nucleotide sequence: TGCGCCAGCAGCTTGATGGAGATGGTCCTTACCGGGGAGCTGTTTTTT. It yields the protein CASSLMEMVLTGELFF.

In its sample, this clonotype was seen a few times. The chain is built from TRBV6-2 or TRBV6-3 and TRBJ1-5; D is unresolved. This CDR3 spans 15 amino acids. With 6 bases removed from V and 0 bases from J, the gap between germline ends came to 12 bases. Germline CDR1 reads MNHEY; CDR2 reads SVGEGT. For the CDR3, the DNA is TGTGCCAGCAGATCTTGGACGGATAGCAATCAGCCCCAGCATTTT. It is translated as CASRSWTDSNQPQHF.